This entry describes one TCR beta chain. This clone was observed a handful of times. The antigen this receptor binds is unknown. There are no base qualities to consult, and no much larger clone falls within one base. This specimen comes from a study of T cell responses to AZD1222 COVID-19 vaccine listed by TCRdb under 2021. Background on the whole study: A total of 230 or so trial participants underwent TCR sequencing, of whom some 210 received two doses of AZD1222 and 26 received two doses of the MenACWY control vaccine. Trial participants were enrolled by age into subgroups of 18-55, 56-69 and 70-plus years, and around 140, 26 and 57 TCR-sequenced participants, respectively, were included in these subgroups.

What the work shows at the level of the full study, not this receptor alone: Conclusions about previously exposed vaccinees are limited, since just five to seven AZD1222 recipients were seropositive for SARS-CoV-2 at baseline. Participants were mostly white British, with more females than males. The authors suggested clonal diversity may have been underestimated. In the small 56-69-year group, the increase in depth fell short of significance, most likely because of low power. After two AZD1222 doses, both the breadth and the depth of spike-specific TCRs were significantly higher than at day 0 and than in MenACWY recipients. Reportedly, close to half of the unique spike-specific TCRs recognized epitopes lying outside the regions that are mutated in the B.1.351 and B.1.1.7 variants. Vaccine-associated CD4 TCRs spanned the whole spike protein, with dominant responses in regions 160-218 and 743-854. No day 14 peak-response samples were available, so repertoires were characterized only after the peak T cell response.

The CDR3 regions of human TCRbeta chains were analyzed by immunosequencing. The study's processing was this. TCRs in the repertoires were compared against a reference library of SARS-CoV-2-specific TCRs that had been generated with the MIRA antigen-specificity platform. Breadth was defined as the fraction of unique TCRs that were SARS-CoV-2-associated. Depth was defined as the fraction of total T cells that were SARS-CoV-2-associated. Using the MIRA data, every spike-specific TCR was mapped to the spike region that the TCR reacted to and assigned to either a CD4 or a CD8 class. Log10-transformed breadth and depth values were compared by one-way ANOVA with Sidak's multiple comparisons tests. In its TCRdb copy, this immuneACCESS table keeps in-frame sequences only and misses some clones. Where compared with another copy, unresolved V genes explain less than half of these, and the others have no known cause. Clone size and the V and J calls come from that table; the DNA yielded D and trimming. This sample holds approximately 72,000 clones; approximately 90% were observed only once. Clones ranked in the top ten supply more than 25% of the sample.

Taken from cysteine to phenylalanine, the CDR3 has 15 residues. Left in the record is the CDR3 DNA by itself, 45 bases read in frame from the first base. The germline V gene encodes CDR1 MNHEY and CDR2 SVGEGT. Trimming takes 5 bases off V and 0 bases off J; junction bases not matched to a gene: 4. This sample's time point label indicates: about 28 days (+/-7) after the second vaccine dose. AZD1222 recipients with second doses at about 4 weeks or about 12 weeks were pooled, because spike-specific TCR depth and breadth did not differ between schedules. Vaccinee samples were obtained from the UK trials COV001 and COV002, which included a single-blind randomized controlled phase 2/3 trial of AZD1222 (ChAdOx1 nCoV-19) in healthy adults. Trial participant PBMC samples were collected at day 0 and day 28 after the second dose for TCRbeta chain sequencing.

The sequence joins TRBV6-2 or TRBV6-3 to TRBJ2-1; TRBD2 fits 7 bases in the junction. Here the sequenced sample was peripheral blood, taken 28 days after the second AZD1222 dose. This receptor was taken from an adult who received the AZD1222 COVID-19 vaccine. Here the CDR3 is given as CASSNGLGSYNEQFF. The DNA sequence is as follows: TGTGCCAGCAGTAATGGACTAGGCTCCTACAATGAGCAGTTCTTC.